This TCR beta chain was identified during a study of blood T cell repertoires in COVID-19. Per germline, CDR1 SGHTA and CDR2 FQGNSA. This CDR3 is built from 12 residues. V lost 3 bases, J lost 4 bases, and 4 bases lay in between. Profiling relied on immunoSEQ multiplex PCR, and the TCRdb table lists in-frame clones only, not all of them. The repertoire holds about 160,000 clones, with over 65% as singletons. The specimen sequenced was peripheral blood. The V gene is TRBV7-2, the J gene TRBJ1-3; D gene unclear. The sequence was collected from a man in his 60s with acute or convalescent COVID-19. As DNA, the CDR3 is TGTGCCAGCAGCTTTAGAGGAAACACCATATATTTT. It codes for CASSFRGNTIYF. Drawing the rest from reference TRBV7-2 and TRBJ1-3, the complete variable domain is GAGVSQSPSNKVTEKGKDVELRCDPISGHTALYWYRQSLGQGLEFLIYFQGNSAPDKSGLPSDRFSAERTGGSVSTLTIQRTQQEDSAVYLCASSFRGNTIYFGEGSWLTVV.